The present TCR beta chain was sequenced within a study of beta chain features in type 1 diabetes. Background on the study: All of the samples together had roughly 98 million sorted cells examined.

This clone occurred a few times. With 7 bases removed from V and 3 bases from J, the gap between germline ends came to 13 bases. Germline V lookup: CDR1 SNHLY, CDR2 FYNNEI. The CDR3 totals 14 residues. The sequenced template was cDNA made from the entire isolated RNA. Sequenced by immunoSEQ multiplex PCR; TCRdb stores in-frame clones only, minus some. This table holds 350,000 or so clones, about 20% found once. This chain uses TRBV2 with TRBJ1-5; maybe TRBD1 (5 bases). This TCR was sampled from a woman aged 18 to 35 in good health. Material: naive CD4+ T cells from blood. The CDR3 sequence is CASTISGNNQPQHF. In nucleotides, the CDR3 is TGTGCCAGCACCATCTCAGGGAACAATCAGCCCCAGCATTTT.